One sample yielded the 4 T cell receptor beta chains listed below, sequenced in a study of T cell repertoires in cytomegalovirus infection. TCRdb processed the reads anew with MiXCR; each CDR3 protein has one entry. The table includes hundreds of thousands of distinct CDR3 sequences, 9.5% detected once. Sequencing used PBMCs. These receptors all stem from a human donor in good health (CMV status not recorded). Some clones in this sample may be carry-over from other donors' samples.

This clonotype was detected many times. The gene calls are TRBV25-1 and TRBJ2-5; D possibly matches TRBD1 or TRBD2 (6 bases each). Germline-derived CDR1 and CDR2 are MGHDK and SYGVNS. Trimming removed 9 bases at V and 4 bases at J, with 18 bases between. There are 14 residues in the CDR3. The chain's CDR3 is CARRADRRGETQYF. Written as DNA, the CDR3 is TGTGCCAGACGAGCCGACAGGCGGGGAGAGACCCAGTACTTC.

CDR3 region: CASSPSNANTGELFF. CDR3 coding DNA: TGTGCCAGCAGTCCCAGCAACGCGAACACCGGGGAGCTGTTTTTT. The rearrangement uses TRBV7-6 and TRBJ2-2; no clear D. Trimming took 6 bases from V and 0 from J, leaving 11 bases between them. The CDR3 consists of 15 residues. Germline V gene lookup returns CDR1 SGHVS and CDR2 FNYEAQ.

The sample holds a few counts of this clonotype. V and J are TRBV11-3 and TRBJ2-3; D remains unclear. CDR1 is SGHNT and CDR2 is YENEEA in the germline V gene. The CDR3 extends over 12 amino acids. V was pared by 3 bases and J by 4 bases, with 5 bases between. CDR3: CASSFGPDTQYF. CDR3 coding DNA: TGTGCCAGCAGCTTTGGGCCAGATACGCAGTATTTT.

This clonotype was observed a handful of times. The chain combines TRBV24-1 with TRBJ2-3; no reliable D call. Trimming left V 4 bases short and J 0 bases short, with 7 bases between. This CDR3 contains 14 residues. The V gene's germline CDR1 is KGHDR and CDR2 SFDVKD. CDR3 region: CATSEVGSTDTQYF. The CDR3 coding sequence is TGTGCCACCAGTGAGGTGGGCAGCACAGATACGCAGTATTTT.